The source of this T cell receptor beta chain is a study of blood T cell repertoires in COVID-19. Background on the study: Samples representing acute and convalescent COVID-19 were sourced from the United States, Italy and Spain. T cells, B-cell-depleted T cells, or PBMCs supplied cDNA or gDNA.

V dropped 0 bases and J dropped 0 bases, with 9 bases sitting between them. Germline CDR1 KGHSY, CDR2 FQNENV. The CDR3 covers 16 residues. Authors' analysis steps: Estimates of nucleated cell counts were drawn from the amplification of reference gene primers. Sequencing was performed with immunoSEQ multiplex PCR; in TCRdb, only in-frame clones are kept and a portion is missing. V, J and clone size were drawn from that table, and D and trimming were deduced from the DNA. The repertoire holds roughly 100,000 clones, with roughly 81% as singletons. The chain recombines TRBV16 with TRBJ1-3, with D tentatively TRBD1 (5 bases). Sequencing was performed on peripheral blood. The TCR sequence derives from a woman in her 70s with acute or convalescent COVID-19. This chain's CDR3 is CASSQSRTSSGNTIYF. The CDR3 DNA sequence: TGTGCCAGCAGCCAATCGAGGACAAGCTCTGGAAACACCATATATTTT.